This T cell receptor (beta chain) was found in a study of blood T cell repertoires in COVID-19. Germline assignment: CDR1 SGDLS and CDR2 YYNGEE. The CDR3 has 14 amino acids. V gave up 2 bases and J gave up 5 bases, with 14 bases separating them. The data were produced by immunoSEQ multiplex PCR, yet TCRdb's version contains in-frame clones alone and is incomplete. The sample holds some 170,000 clones; about 88% are singletons and the top ten take around 1.2%. This chain links TRBV9 with TRBJ2-7; D not resolved. Sequenced sample: PBMCs or T cells enriched from blood (not recorded which). The TCR was taken from a human donor with acute COVID-19. The donor label of this sample is uncertain. The CDR3 sequence is CASSVSTVRDEQYF. The CDR3 DNA is TGTGCCAGCAGCGTTTCGACCGTTCGGGACGAGCAGTACTTC.